The clone carrying this T cell receptor beta chain came up once. Germline CDR1 and CDR2: SGHRS and YFSETQ. The V gene end was trimmed by 3 bases and the J gene end by 7 bases; junction bases not matched to a gene: 13. This CDR3 contains 16 residues. As the sequencing template, cDNA was produced by extracting RNA and reverse transcribing it. The table came from immunoSEQ multiplex PCR; TCRdb's copy has only in-frame clones and leaves some out. The sample lists about 150,000 clones, around 47% occurring once. The sample belongs to a study of CD8+ T cells in alopecia areata. Study background: The study gave treated patients oral tofacitinib at 5 to 10 mg twice daily. A 6-month period off drug followed tofacitinib, which lasted 6 to 18 months.

The sample comprised CD4+ T cells sorted from blood. The chain couples TRBV5-1 to TRBJ2-1; 7 bases agree with TRBD2. This sequence originates from a human donor with alopecia areata. CDR3 sequence: CASSSWFAGVRNEQFF. The CDR3 DNA reads as TGCGCCAGCAGCTCCTGGTTCGCGGGAGTGCGGAATGAGCAGTTCTTC.